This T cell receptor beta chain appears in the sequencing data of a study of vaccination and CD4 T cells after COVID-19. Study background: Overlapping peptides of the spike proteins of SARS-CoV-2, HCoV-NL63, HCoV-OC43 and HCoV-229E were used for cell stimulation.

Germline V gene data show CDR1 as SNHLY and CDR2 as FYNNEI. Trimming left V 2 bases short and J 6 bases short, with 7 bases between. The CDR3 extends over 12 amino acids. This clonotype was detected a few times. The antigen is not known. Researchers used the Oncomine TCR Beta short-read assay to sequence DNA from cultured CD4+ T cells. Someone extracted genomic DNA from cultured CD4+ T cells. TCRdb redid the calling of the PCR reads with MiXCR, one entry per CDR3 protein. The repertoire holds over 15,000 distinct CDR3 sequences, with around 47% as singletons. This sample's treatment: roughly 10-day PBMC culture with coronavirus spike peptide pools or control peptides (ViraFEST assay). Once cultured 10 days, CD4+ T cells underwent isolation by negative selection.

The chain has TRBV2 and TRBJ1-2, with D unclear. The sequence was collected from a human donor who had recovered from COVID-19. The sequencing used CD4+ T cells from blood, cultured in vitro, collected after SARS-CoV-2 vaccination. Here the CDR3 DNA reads TGTGCCAGCAGTGAATCCCGTGATGGCTACACCTTC. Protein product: CASSESRDGYTF.